Shown below are 32 T cell receptor beta chains from a single sample sequenced in a study of identifying expanded T cells in peripheral blood. TCRdb's table, derived via immunoSEQ multiplex PCR, lists solely in-frame clones and lacks some. There are under 150,000 clones in the sample; roughly 80% occur only once, and approximately 3% lies in the top ten. Sequenced: blood. All receptors come from a person aged 18-69 years in good health.

V and J are TRBV7-8 and TRBJ1-5; 9 positions agree with TRBD1. The CDR3 is 19 residues long. Germline V lookup: CDR1 SGHVS, CDR2 FQNEAQ. V trimming: 0 bases; J trimming: 9 bases; junction bases outside the gene matches: 18. CDR3 sequence: CASSLAVYRGRRGQRPQHF. In DNA, the CDR3 is TGTGCCAGCAGCTTAGCCGTGTACAGGGGGCGCCGGGGGCAACGGCCCCAGCATTTT.

J is TRBJ1-5 and V is TRBV2; a possible D gene is TRBD1 (6 bases). With 5 bases removed from V and 7 bases from J, the gap between germline ends came to 18 bases. The germline V gene has CDR1 SNHLY and CDR2 FYNNEI. CDR3 length: 15 amino acids. The CDR3 is CASSWGVQGRQPQHF. CDR3 nucleotide sequence: TGTGCCAGCAGTTGGGGTGTACAGGGTAGGCAGCCCCAGCATTTT.

This rearrangement joins TRBV6-5 to TRBJ2-5, with 7 bases that match TRBD1. CDR3 size: 15 residues. V gave up 3 bases and J gave up 5 bases; unmatched junction bases: 9. Looked up from germline, CDR1 is MNHEY and CDR2 is SVGAGI. The CDR3 coding sequence is TGTGCCAGCAGTTATGATACAGGGGAGTCTGAGACCCAGTACTTC. It translates to CASSYDTGESETQYF.

J is TRBJ2-3 and V is TRBV7-9, with 10 bases identical to TRBD1. Germline V gene data show CDR1 as SEHNR and CDR2 as FQNEAQ (reference sequence). This CDR3 contains 18 residues. The junction had 13 bases not matched to a gene; V was cut back by 4 bases and J by 3 bases. In nucleotides, the CDR3 is TGTGCCAGCAGCTCCGACAGGGGGCGGTGGGGGACAACAGATACGCAGTATTTT. Its protein product is CASSSDRGRWGTTDTQYF.

V and J are TRBV6-6 and TRBJ1-4, with TRBD1 matching 7 bases. Looked up from germline, CDR1 is MNHNY and CDR2 is SVGAGI (reference sequence). The ends lost 2 bases at V and 7 bases at J; junction bases unmatched: 10. This CDR3 is 16 amino acids long. The CDR3 protein is CASSYPGDGDSEKLFF. The CDR3 nucleotides read TGTGCCAGCAGTTACCCCGGAGACGGGGACAGTGAAAAACTGTTTTTT.

This rearrangement joins TRBV7-3 to TRBJ1-6; TRBD1 might be the D (6 bases). In germline, CDR1 is SGHTA, CDR2 FQGTGA. This CDR3 spans 15 amino acids. V lost 2 bases and J lost 11, with 16 bases in between. The chain's CDR3 is CASSLYRARGAPLHF. For the CDR3, the DNA is TGTGCCAGCAGCTTATACAGGGCCCGGGGTGCACCCCTCCACTTT.

The rearrangement links TRBV9 to TRBJ1-4; 8 bases fit TRBD1. The V gene end was trimmed by 4 bases and the J gene end by 5 bases; junction bases not matched to a gene: 10. Per the germline V gene, CDR1 is SGDLS and CDR2 is YYNGEE. The CDR3 length is 16 residues. The CDR3: CASSPDRGGSNEKLFF. CDR3 bases: TGTGCCAGCAGCCCAGACAGGGGAGGCTCAAATGAAAAACTGTTTTTT.

V usage is TRBV7-9 and J usage is TRBJ1-1, with D unresolved. This CDR3 contains 14 residues. Germline-derived CDR1 and CDR2 are SEHNR and FQNEAQ (reference sequence). Trimming removed 3 bases at V and 2 bases at J, with 10 bases between. The CDR3 coding sequence is TGTGCCAGCAGCTTCGGGATGACCAACACTGAAGCTTTCTTT. This sequence encodes CASSFGMTNTEAFF. Supplemented by reference TRBV7-9 and TRBJ1-1, the full variable domain reads DTGVSQNPRHKITKRGQNVTFRCDPISEHNRLYWYRQTLGQGPEFLTYFQNEAQLEKSRLLSDRFSAERPKGSFSTLEIQRTEQGDSAMYLCASSFGMTNTEAFFGQGTRLTVV.

The V and J genes are TRBV14 and TRBJ2-3, with no clear D. V shed 5 bases and J shed 2 bases, with 14 bases lying between them. This CDR3 spans 15 amino acids. Germline-derived CDR1 and CDR2 are SGHDN and FVKESK. In DNA, the CDR3 is TGTGCCAGCAGCTCGGCCCGAATACTCACAGATACGCAGTATTTT. Its protein product is CASSSARILTDTQYF.

The V gene is TRBV27, the J gene TRBJ1-5; no clear D gene. The V gene's germline CDR1 is MNHEY and CDR2 SMNVEV (reference sequence). V dropped 6 bases and J dropped 9 bases, with 21 bases sitting between them. The CDR3 is made up of 15 amino acids. For the CDR3, the DNA is TGTGCCAGCAGCCTCGGACGGACTCTTGAATGGCCCCAGCATTTT. Amino acids: CASSLGRTLEWPQHF.

This chain joins TRBV2 and TRBJ1-3; 7 bases align to TRBD1. This CDR3 is 14 amino acids long. The V segment lost 6 bases and the J segment 0 bases; nucleotides outside the gene matches: 2. Germline assignment: CDR1 SNHLY and CDR2 FYNNEI. The DNA for the CDR3 is TGTGCCAGCAGGACAGGGTTCTCTGGAAACACCATATATTTT. Protein product: CASRTGFSGNTIYF.

The rearrangement links TRBV7-2 to TRBJ1-5, with TRBD1 as a possible D gene (5 bases). V was shortened by 5 bases and J by 11 bases, with 19 bases between the two germline ends. Germline CDR1 is SGHTA and CDR2 is FQGNSA. The CDR3 is 14 amino acids. The CDR3 nucleotides are TGTGCCAGCAGCGCCCAGACAGACTACCAAGCCCAGCATTTT. Protein: CASSAQTDYQAQHF. Full variable domain (rest looked up from reference TRBV7-2 and TRBJ1-5): GAGVSQSPSNKVTEKGKDVELRCDPISGHTALYWYRQSLGQGLEFLIYFQGNSAPDKSGLPSDRFSAERTGGSVSTLTIQRTQQEDSAVYLCASSAQTDYQAQHFGDGTRLSIL.

V usage is TRBV4-3 and J usage is TRBJ1-2; weak D call: TRBD1 (5 bases). The CDR3 covers 18 residues. Germline V gives CDR1 LGHNA, CDR2 YSLEER. Trimming removed 1 base at V and 1 base at J, with 19 bases between. CDR3 bases: TGCGCCAGCAGCCAAGTCGCTGTTTATGACAGCCTTAACTATGGCTACACCTTC. Encoded protein: CASSQVAVYDSLNYGYTF.

The gene calls are TRBV4-1 and TRBJ1-2; a weak D match, TRBD1 (5 bases). The CDR3 runs to 16 residues. Germline assignment: CDR1 MGHRA and CDR2 YSYEKL. V dropped 0 bases and J dropped 8 bases, with 19 bases sitting between them. CDR3 protein: CASSQDRGFRGSGYTF. CDR3 bases: TGCGCCAGCAGCCAAGATCGGGGTTTTCGGGGGTCCGGCTACACCTTC.

The chain recombines TRBV9 with TRBJ2-5; no definite D call. CDR1 is SGDLS, CDR2 YYNGEE, per germline. There are 14 residues in the CDR3. V lost 4 bases and J 2 bases, leaving 12 bases between the germline ends. The CDR3 loop reads CASSPLLGQETQYF. DNA of the CDR3: TGTGCCAGCAGCCCCCTTTTGGGGCAAGAGACCCAGTACTTC.

This sequence joins TRBV5-6 and TRBJ1-1, with D perhaps matching TRBD1 (6 bases). Germline V gene data show CDR1 as SGHDT and CDR2 as YYEEEE. V shed 2 bases and J shed 3 bases, with 14 bases lying between them. The CDR3 has 15 amino acids. CDR3 in DNA: TGTGCCAGCAGCTTAGCCGGACAGTTCTACACTGAAGCTTTCTTT. It specifies CASSLAGQFYTEAFF.

This chain joins TRBV5-1 and TRBJ2-3; 8 positions match TRBD1. Unmatched junction bases numbered 12, after V lost 1 base and J lost 5 bases. CDR1 SGHRS and CDR2 YFSETQ come from the germline V gene. The CDR3 runs 17 residues. In DNA, the CDR3 is TGCGCCAGCAGCTTGAACCTCAGGGGGCTAAGGGAAGATACGCAGTATTTT. As protein: CASSLNLRGLREDTQYF.

The CDR3 protein is CASSSGTANTGELFF. For the CDR3, the DNA is TGTGCCAGCAGCTCCGGGACAGCGAACACCGGGGAGCTGTTTTTT. The chain combines TRBV6-1 with TRBJ2-2, with 7 bases lining up with TRBD1. Germline values: CDR1 MNHNS, CDR2 SASEGT. The CDR3 length is 15 residues. The J segment lost 0 bases and the V segment lost 6 bases, leaving 4 bases of the junction unmatched.

The J gene is TRBJ2-7, the V gene TRBV6-5; no definite D call. Germline CDR1 is MNHEY and CDR2 is SVGAGI. The V gene lost 0 bases and the J gene lost 3 bases, with 6 bases spanning the gap. This CDR3 is 13 amino acids long. CDR3 protein: CASSYSEDYEQYF. The CDR3 nucleotides read TGTGCCAGCAGTTACTCAGAGGACTACGAGCAGTACTTC.

The chain combines TRBV2 with TRBJ2-3; possible D gene TRBD1, 6 bases. In germline, CDR1 is SNHLY, CDR2 FYNNEI. Trimming removed 3 bases at V and 0 bases at J, with 19 bases between. CDR3 length: 18 residues. The CDR3 DNA reads TGTGCCAGCAGTGACCCGGGGTGGGACACAGCTAGCACAGATACGCAGTATTTT. Translation gives CASSDPGWDTASTDTQYF.

The CDR3 protein is CASSLSRGNTIYF. The CDR3 DNA reads as TGTGCCAGCAGTTTATCGAGGGGAAACACCATATATTTT. The chain recombines TRBV27 with TRBJ1-3, with D uncertain. The V end was cut by 0 bases, the J end by 4 bases, with 4 bases between. The CDR3 is 13 residues long. The germline gives CDR1 MNHEY, CDR2 SMNVEV (reference sequence).

The rearrangement uses TRBV9 and TRBJ1-1; D is possibly TRBD1 (6 bases). CDR1 SGDLS and CDR2 YYNGEE come from the germline V gene. Trimming cost V 0 bases and J 5 bases, with 14 bases left between them. This CDR3 comprises 15 residues. In nucleotides, the CDR3 is TGTGCCAGCAGCGTAGGGGGACACCAAGGGACTGAAGCTTTCTTT. Protein sequence: CASSVGGHQGTEAFF.

CDR3 sequence reads: CATNQGSGNQPQHF. CDR3 bases: TGTGCCACCAATCAGGGGAGTGGCAATCAGCCCCAGCATTTT. V is TRBV15 and J is TRBJ1-5, with D possibly matching TRBD1 (6 bases). The CDR3 totals 14 residues. The ends were cut back, 7 bases at V and 2 bases at J, with 12 bases in the middle. Germline CDR1 reads LNHNV; CDR2 reads YYDKDF (reference sequence).

The gene calls are TRBV6-1 and TRBJ1-2; perhaps TRBD1 as D (5 bases). The CDR3 has 15 residues. Germline V gene lookup returns CDR1 MNHNS and CDR2 SASEGT. The V end lost 7 bases, the J end lost 3 bases, and 18 bases lay between the germline ends. Here the CDR3 DNA reads TGTGCCAGCACAGGCGGGGCTACGGCCTACTATGGCTACACCTTC. Amino acids: CASTGGATAYYGYTF.

This rearrangement joins TRBV29-1 to TRBJ1-2, with D possibly being TRBD1 (6 bases). The germline V gene has CDR1 SQVTM and CDR2 ANQGSEA. The CDR3 is made up of 14 amino acids. V dropped 6 bases and J dropped 5 bases, with 19 bases sitting between them. The chain's CDR3 is CSVRRGETRYGYTF. CDR3 in DNA: TGCAGCGTACGTAGGGGGGAGACCCGTTATGGCTACACCTTC.

This clone was seen only a few times. The V and J genes are TRBV5-4 and TRBJ1-6, with D perhaps matching TRBD1 (6 bases). The germline CDR1 and CDR2 sequences are SGHNT and YYREEE (reference sequence). V gave up 3 bases and J gave up 7 bases, with 8 bases separating them. This CDR3 is 13 amino acids long. Written as DNA, the CDR3 is TGTGCCAGCAGCTCGACAGGAAATTCACCCCTCCACTTT. Amino acid sequence: CASSSTGNSPLHF.

The V and J genes are TRBV14 and TRBJ1-5; a weak D match, TRBD1 (5 bases). The CDR3 totals 16 residues. Germline CDR1 is SGHDN and CDR2 is FVKESK. V was shortened by 2 bases and J by 4 bases, with 15 bases between the two germline ends. For the CDR3, the DNA is TGTGCCAGCAGCCAATCCGGGACCCACGGGAATCAGCCCCAGCATTTT. Protein: CASSQSGTHGNQPQHF.

The J gene is TRBJ2-1, the V gene TRBV11-2, with D unclear. The CDR3 has 12 amino acids. The germline CDR1 and CDR2 sequences are SGHAT and FQNNGV. Trimming shortened V by 5 bases and J by 9 bases, and 11 bases separated the two germline ends. As DNA, the CDR3 is TGTGCCAGCAGCCCCATCGTAGGTGAGCAGTTCTTC. Protein sequence: CASSPIVGEQFF. The entire variable domain, with the rest obtained from reference TRBV11-2 and TRBJ2-1, is as follows: EAGVAQSPRYKIIEKRQSVAFWCNPISGHATLYWYQQILGQGPKLLIQFQNNGVVDDSQLPKDRFSAERLKGVDSTLKIQPAKLEDSAVYLCASSPIVGEQFFGPGTRLTVL.

The chain recombines TRBV7-8 with TRBJ2-2; no reliable D call. The CDR3 is made up of 12 amino acids. V lost 5 bases and J 5 bases, leaving 6 bases between the germline ends. Germline V gene data show CDR1 as SGHVS and CDR2 as FQNEAQ. CDR3 nucleotide sequence: TGTGCCAGCAGCCTAACTACCGGGGAGCTGTTTTTT. This gives the protein CASSLTTGELFF.

V and J are TRBV7-9 and TRBJ1-6, with D hard to call. Germline V lookup: CDR1 SEHNR, CDR2 FQNEAQ (reference sequence). The germline V and J ends were trimmed by 5 bases and 7 bases, with 9 bases remaining between them. The length of the CDR3 is 13 residues. The CDR3 reads CASSTAANSPLHF. In nucleotides, the CDR3 is TGTGCCAGCAGCACGGCCGCGAATTCACCCCTCCACTTT.

The chain uses TRBV6-5 and TRBJ1-2; a possible D gene is TRBD1 (5 bases). V shed 5 bases and J shed 7 bases, with 8 bases lying between them. This CDR3 has 11 amino acids. In germline, CDR1 is MNHEY, CDR2 SVGAGI. CDR3 sequence reads: CASSMGGGYTF. The CDR3 coding sequence is TGTGCCAGCAGTATGGGGGGTGGCTACACCTTC.

The J gene is TRBJ1-2, the V gene TRBV12-5; D may be TRBD1 (5 bases). The V end was cut by 1 base, the J end by 7 bases, with 16 bases between. CDR3 size: 15 residues. Germline CDR1 and CDR2: LGHNT and FRNRAP. The CDR3: CASGLAQGTDGGYTF. CDR3 bases: TGTGCTAGTGGTTTGGCTCAGGGAACTGATGGTGGCTACACCTTC.